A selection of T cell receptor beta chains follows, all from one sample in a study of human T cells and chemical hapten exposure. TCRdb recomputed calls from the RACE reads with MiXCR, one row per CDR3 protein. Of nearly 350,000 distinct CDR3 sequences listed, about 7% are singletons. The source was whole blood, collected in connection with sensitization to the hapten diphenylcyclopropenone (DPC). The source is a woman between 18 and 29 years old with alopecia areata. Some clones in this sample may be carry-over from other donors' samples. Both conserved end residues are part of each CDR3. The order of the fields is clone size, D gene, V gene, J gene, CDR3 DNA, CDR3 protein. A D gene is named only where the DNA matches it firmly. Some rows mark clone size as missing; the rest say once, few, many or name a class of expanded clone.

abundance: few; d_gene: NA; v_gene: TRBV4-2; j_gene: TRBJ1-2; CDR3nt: TGTGCCAGCAGCCCTCCCCAGGGGAACTATGGCTACACCTTC; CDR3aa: CASSPPQGNYGYTF
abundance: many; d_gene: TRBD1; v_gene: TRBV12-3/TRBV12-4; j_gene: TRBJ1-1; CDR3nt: TGTGCCAGCACCAAGACAGGGGTGAACACTGAAGCTTTCTTT; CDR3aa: CASTKTGVNTEAFF
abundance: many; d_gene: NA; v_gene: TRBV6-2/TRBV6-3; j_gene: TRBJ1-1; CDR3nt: TGTGCCAGCAGTTATCCCTCTGAAGCTTTCTTT; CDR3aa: CASSYPSEAFF
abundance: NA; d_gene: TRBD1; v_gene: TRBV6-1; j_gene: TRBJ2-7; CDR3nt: TGTGCCAGCAGCCTATTAACACAGGGGGCCCACGAGCAGTACTTC; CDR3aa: CASSLLTQGAHEQYF
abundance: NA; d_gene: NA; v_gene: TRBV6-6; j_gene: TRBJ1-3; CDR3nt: TGTGCCAGCAGGCCCCCCCCTCCTGGAAACACCATATATTTT; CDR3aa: CASRPPPPGNTIYF
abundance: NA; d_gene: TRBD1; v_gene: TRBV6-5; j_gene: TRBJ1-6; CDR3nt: TGTGCCAGCAGTCGAACAGGGGATCGTAATTCACCCCTCCACTTT; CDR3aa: CASSRTGDRNSPLHF
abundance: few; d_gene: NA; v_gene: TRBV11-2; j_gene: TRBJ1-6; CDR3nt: TGTGCCAGCAGCTCGGGGGGCGCGTTTAAGAATAATTCACCCCTCCACTTT; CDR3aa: CASSSGGAFKNNSPLHF
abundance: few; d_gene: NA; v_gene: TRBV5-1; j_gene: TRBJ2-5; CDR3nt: TGCGCCAGCAGCTCTCGGGGTCCGGGGTGGGAGTTGGAAGAGACCCAGTACTTC; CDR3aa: CASSSRGPGWELEETQYF
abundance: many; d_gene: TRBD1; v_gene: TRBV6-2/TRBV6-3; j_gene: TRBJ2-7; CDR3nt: TGTGCCAGCAGTCCGAGACTCACAACCGGGACAGCATCCTACGAGCAGTACTTC; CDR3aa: CASSPRLTTGTASYEQYF
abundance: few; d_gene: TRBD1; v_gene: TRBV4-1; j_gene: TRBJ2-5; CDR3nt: TGCGCCAGCAGCCAATCTGGGACAGGCCCGGGGGAGACCCAGTACTTC; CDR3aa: CASSQSGTGPGETQYF
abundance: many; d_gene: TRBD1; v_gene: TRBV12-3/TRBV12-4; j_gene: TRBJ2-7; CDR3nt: TGTGCCAGCAGCCAAGGACAGGCCCTCCTGCAGTACTTC; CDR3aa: CASSQGQALLQYF
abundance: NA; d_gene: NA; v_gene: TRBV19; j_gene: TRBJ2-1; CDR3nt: TGTGCCAGTAGTATCGCGGTCAGCCCTCAGTTCTTC; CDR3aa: CASSIAVSPQFF
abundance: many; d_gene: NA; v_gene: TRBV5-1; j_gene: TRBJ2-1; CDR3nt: TGCGCCAGCAGCTTGGCCGTCTCAGGGTCCTCCAACAATGAGCAGTTCTTC; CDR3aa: CASSLAVSGSSNNEQFF
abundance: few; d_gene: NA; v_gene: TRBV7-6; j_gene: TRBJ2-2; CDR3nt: TGTGCCAGCAGCCAAAACACGAACACCGGGGAGCTGTTTTTT; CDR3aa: CASSQNTNTGELFF
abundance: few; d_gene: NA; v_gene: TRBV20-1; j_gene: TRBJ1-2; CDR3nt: TGCAGTGCTAGCCACAGGGTGGACTATGGCTACACCTTC; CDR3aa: CSASHRVDYGYTF
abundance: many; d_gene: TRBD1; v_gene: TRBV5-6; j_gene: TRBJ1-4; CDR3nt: TGTGCCAGCAGCCTGAGGGCAGGGGGCCTGGGGTATGAAAAACTGTTTTTT; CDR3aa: CASSLRAGGLGYEKLFF
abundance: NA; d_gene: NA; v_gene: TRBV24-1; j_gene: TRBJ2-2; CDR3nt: TGTGCCACCAGTGCCTCCGGGACCCCAAACACCGGGGAGCTGTTTTTT; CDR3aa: CATSASGTPNTGELFF
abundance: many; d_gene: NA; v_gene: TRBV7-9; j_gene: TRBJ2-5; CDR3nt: TGTGCCAGCAGCTTAAGACCGGGACGAGAGACCCAGTACTTC; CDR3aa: CASSLRPGRETQYF
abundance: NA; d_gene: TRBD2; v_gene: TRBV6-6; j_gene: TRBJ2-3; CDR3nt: TGTGCCAGCAGTTCCACTAGCGGGGGGGCCGAAGATACGCAGTATTTT; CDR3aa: CASSSTSGGAEDTQYF
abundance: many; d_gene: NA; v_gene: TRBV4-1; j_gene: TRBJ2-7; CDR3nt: TGCGCCAGCAGCCAGTGGGACGGCTTCTCCTACGAGCAGTACTTC; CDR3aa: CASSQWDGFSYEQYF
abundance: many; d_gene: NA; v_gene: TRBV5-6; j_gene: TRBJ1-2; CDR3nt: TGTGCCAGCAGCTTGGACAGTCCCTATGGCTACACCTTC; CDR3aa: CASSLDSPYGYTF
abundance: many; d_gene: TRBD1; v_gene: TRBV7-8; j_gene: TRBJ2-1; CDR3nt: TGTGCCAGCAGCTTAGTTGCAGGACAGGGGTACAATGAGCAGTTCTTC; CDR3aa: CASSLVAGQGYNEQFF
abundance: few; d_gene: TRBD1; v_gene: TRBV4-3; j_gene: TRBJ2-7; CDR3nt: TGCGCCAGCAGCCAAAACAGGGGCGGCGAGCAGTACTTC; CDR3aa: CASSQNRGGEQYF
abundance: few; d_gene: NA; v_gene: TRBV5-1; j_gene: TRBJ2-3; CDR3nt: TGCGCCAGCACGAAGTCATCTAGCACAGATACGCAGTATTTT; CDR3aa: CASTKSSSTDTQYF
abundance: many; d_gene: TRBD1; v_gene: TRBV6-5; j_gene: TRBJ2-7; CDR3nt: TGTGCCAGCACCGGCCCGGGACAGGGGAAGTACTTC; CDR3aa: CASTGPGQGKYF
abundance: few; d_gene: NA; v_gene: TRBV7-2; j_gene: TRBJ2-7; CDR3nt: TGTGCCAGCAGCTTAGAGACAGTGAACTACGAGCAGTACTTC; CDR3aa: CASSLETVNYEQYF
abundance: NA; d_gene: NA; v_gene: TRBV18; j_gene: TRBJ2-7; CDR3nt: TGTGCCAGCTCACCACCAGGACTTACGCGGTACTACGAGCAGTACTTC; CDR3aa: CASSPPGLTRYYEQYF
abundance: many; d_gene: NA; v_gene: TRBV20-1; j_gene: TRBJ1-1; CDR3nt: TGCAGTGCTACCAGACAGGACCCATTCACTGAAGCTTTCTTT; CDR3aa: CSATRQDPFTEAFF
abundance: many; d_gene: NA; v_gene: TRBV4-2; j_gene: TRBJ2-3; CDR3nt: TGTGCCAGCAGCCCCCGTCGATCCGGCGCAGATACGCAGTATTTT; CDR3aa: CASSPRRSGADTQYF
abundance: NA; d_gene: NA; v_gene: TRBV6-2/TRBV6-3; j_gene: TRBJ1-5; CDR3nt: TGTGCCAGCGGAATTTGGACCACCAATCAGCCCCAGCATTTT; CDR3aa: CASGIWTTNQPQHF
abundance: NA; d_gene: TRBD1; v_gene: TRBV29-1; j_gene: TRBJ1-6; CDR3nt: TGCAGCGCCCCGGGTATAAAACAGGGGGCGAGAGGAGGTAATTCACCCCTCCACTTT; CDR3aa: CSAPGIKQGARGGNSPLHF
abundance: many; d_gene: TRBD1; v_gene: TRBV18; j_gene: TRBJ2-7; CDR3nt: TGTGCCAGCTCACCGGGACAGGGATCTTCCTACGAGCAGTACTTC; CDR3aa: CASSPGQGSSYEQYF
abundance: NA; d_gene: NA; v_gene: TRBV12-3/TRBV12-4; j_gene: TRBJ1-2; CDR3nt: TGTGCCACCTTCGAGCCAGCTTTTGGTGGCTACACCTTC; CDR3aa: CATFEPAFGGYTF
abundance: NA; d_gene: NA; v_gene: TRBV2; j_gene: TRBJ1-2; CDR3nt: TGTGCCAGCAGTGAAGACAGCTATGGCTACACCTTC; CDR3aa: CASSEDSYGYTF
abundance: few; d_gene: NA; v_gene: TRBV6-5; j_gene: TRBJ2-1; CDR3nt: TGTGCCAGCAGTTACTCAGGGACGGGGGCCTACAATGAGCAGTTCTTC; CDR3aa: CASSYSGTGAYNEQFF
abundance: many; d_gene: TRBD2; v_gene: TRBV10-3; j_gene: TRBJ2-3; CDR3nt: TGTGCCATCGGCGGGGGGTCAGATACGCAGTATTTT; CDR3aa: CAIGGGSDTQYF
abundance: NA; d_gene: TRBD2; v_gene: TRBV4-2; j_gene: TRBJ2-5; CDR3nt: TGTGCCAGCAGCCAGGAACTAGCGGGGGCGACGCCGGAGACCCAGTACTTC; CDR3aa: CASSQELAGATPETQYF
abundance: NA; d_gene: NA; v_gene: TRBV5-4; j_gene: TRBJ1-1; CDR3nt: TGTGCCAGCAGCTTGGTAATCGCAGGGACTGAAGCTTTCTTT; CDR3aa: CASSLVIAGTEAFF
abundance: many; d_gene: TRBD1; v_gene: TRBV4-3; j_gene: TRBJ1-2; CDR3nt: TGCGCCAGCAGCCAAGATCGGTCGGCAGGGGGTCTCTATGGCTACACCTTC; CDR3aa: CASSQDRSAGGLYGYTF
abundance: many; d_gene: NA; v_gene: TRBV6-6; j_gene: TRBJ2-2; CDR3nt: TGTGCCAGCATTAGAGGGGTGAACACCGGGGAGCTGTTTTTT; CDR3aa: CASIRGVNTGELFF
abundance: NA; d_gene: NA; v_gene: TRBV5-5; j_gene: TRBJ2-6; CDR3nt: TGTGCCAGCAAGGGATCTGCTGGGGCCAACGTCCTGACTTTC; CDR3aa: CASKGSAGANVLTF
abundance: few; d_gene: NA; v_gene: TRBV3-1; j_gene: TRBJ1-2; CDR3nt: TGTGCCAGCAGTCCGGACGGAGTAAATGGCTACACCTTC; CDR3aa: CASSPDGVNGYTF
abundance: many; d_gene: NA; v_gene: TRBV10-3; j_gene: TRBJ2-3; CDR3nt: TGTGCCATCAGGGACACCGATACGCAGTATTTT; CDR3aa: CAIRDTDTQYF
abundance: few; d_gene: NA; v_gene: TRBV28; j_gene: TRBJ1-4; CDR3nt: TGTGCCAGCAGTCTCCCACAGGGAGGGTTGGATGAAAAACTGTTTTTT; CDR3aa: CASSLPQGGLDEKLFF
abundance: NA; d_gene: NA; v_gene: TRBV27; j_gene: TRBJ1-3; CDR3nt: TGTGCCAGCAGTTTATCTGGTTCAGGGGCTTTCTCTGGAAACACCATATATTTT; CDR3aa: CASSLSGSGAFSGNTIYF
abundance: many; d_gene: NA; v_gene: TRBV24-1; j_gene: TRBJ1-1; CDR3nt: TGTGCCACCAGTGACGAACTGAACACTGAAGCTTTCTTT; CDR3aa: CATSDELNTEAFF